The entry below gives a single T cell receptor (beta chain) sequence along with its context. The data were taken from a study of T cell changes during pregnancy in multiple sclerosis. Here immunoSEQ multiplex PCR was the method, and the copy in TCRdb shows in-frame clones only, minus some. The sample lists about 56,000 clones, 90% to 95% occurring once. Losses at the gene ends were 2 bases for V and 4 bases for J; bases not matched to a gene: 3. Germline V gene lookup returns CDR1 ENHRY and CDR2 SYGVKD. The CDR3 totals 15 residues. The TCR was taken from a female donor with multiple sclerosis, enrolled in a pregnancy study. The J gene is TRBJ2-3, the V gene TRBV10-3; TRBD2 matches 10 bases. Material: CD4+ T cells from peripheral blood mononuclear cells, obtained in the second trimester of pregnancy. The CDR3 loop is CAISERAGGSDTQYF. The CDR3 coding sequence is TGTGCCATCAGTGAGCGAGCGGGAGGGTCAGATACGCAGTATTTT.